These T cell receptor beta chains were read from a single sample in a study of vaccination and CD4 T cells after COVID-19. In TCRdb, the PCR reads were re-called with MiXCR into one record per CDR3 protein. The profile shows approximately 30,000 distinct CDR3 sequences, around 50% of them singletons. The sequences come from CD4+ T cells from blood, collected about 7 months after SARS-CoV-2 vaccination. These receptor sequences come from a human donor who had recovered from COVID-19. The CDR3 runs from the conserved cysteine through the conserved F or W. D genes are given only for firm matches. A clone size is listed for some rows: how often the clone was seen (once, few, many), or a class if it is expanded.

TRBJ2-1 | . | 18 | TRBV4-2 | TRBD2 | CASSLTKGLAGGYNEQFF | TGTGCCAGCAGCTTAACAAAGGGGCTAGCGGGAGGGTACAATGAGCAGTTCTTC
TRBJ2-6 | few | 15 | TRBV15 | . | CATSTMGSGANVLTF | TGTGCCACCAGCACGATGGGTTCTGGGGCCAACGTCCTGACTTTC
TRBJ2-1 | . | 15 | TRBV7-9 | . | CASSLKGESYNEQFF | TGTGCCAGCAGTTTAAAGGGGGAGTCTTACAATGAGCAGTTCTTC
TRBJ2-5 | . | 14 | TRBV20-1 | TRBD2 | CSATSGAAGETQYF | TGCAGTGCCACTAGCGGGGCGGCGGGAGAGACCCAGTACTTC
TRBJ2-3 | few | 10 | TRBV20-1 | . | CSVPLDTQYF | TGCAGTGTCCCGTTGGATACGCAGTATTTT
TRBJ2-3 | . | 11 | TRBV19 | . | CASMNADTQYF | TGTGCCAGCATGAACGCAGATACGCAGTATTTT
TRBJ2-7 | few | 15 | TRBV15 | TRBD2 | CATSRDSGIYYEQYF | TGTGCCACCAGCAGGGATAGCGGGATATACTACGAGCAGTACTTC
TRBJ2-3 | . | 16 | TRBV2 | . | CASTDPGGQGADTQYF | TGTGCCAGCACCGACCCCGGAGGGCAGGGGGCAGATACGCAGTATTTT
TRBJ2-5 | . | 14 | TRBV24-1 | . | CATSDRTVQETQYF | TGTGCCACCAGTGACCGGACAGTACAAGAGACCCAGTACTTC
TRBJ1-5 | . | 13 | TRBV20-1 | . | CSARETGEMPQHF | TGCAGTGCTAGAGAGACAGGAGAGATGCCCCAGCATTTT
TRBJ1-2 | . | 13 | TRBV10-3 | . | CAISETGAYGYTF | TGTGCCATCAGTGAAACAGGAGCTTATGGCTACACCTTC
TRBJ2-1 | . | 14 | TRBV6-1 | . | CATSFSGFYNEQFF | TGTGCCACCTCCTTTTCGGGATTCTACAATGAGCAGTTCTTC
TRBJ2-3 | . | 15 | TRBV20-1 | . | CSARDTPGSTDTQYF | TGCAGTGCTAGAGATACCCCAGGGAGCACAGATACGCAGTATTTT
TRBJ1-1 | . | 17 | TRBV20-1 | TRBD1 | CSARDRQGSVMNTEAFF | TGCAGTGCTAGAGATCGACAGGGTTCGGTTATGAACACTGAAGCTTTCTTT
TRBJ2-7 | . | 17 | TRBV20-1 | TRBD2 | CSARGRLAGETRYEQYF | TGCAGTGCTAGAGGAAGACTAGCGGGAGAAACTAGGTACGAGCAGTACTTC
TRBJ2-3 | few | 15 | TRBV20-1 | . | CSARGATGPTDTQYF | TGCAGTGCTAGAGGGGCTACCGGTCCGACAGATACGCAGTATTTT
TRBJ2-5 | . | 17 | TRBV28 | TRBD2 | CASSSLFERGGQETQYF | TGTGCCAGCAGTTCCCTTTTTGAGCGGGGGGGTCAAGAGACCCAGTACTTC
TRBJ2-3 | few | 14 | TRBV7-7 | TRBD1 | CASSLGQGLDTQYF | TGTGCCAGCAGCTTAGGACAGGGCCTAGATACGCAGTATTTT
TRBJ1-6 | few | 12 | TRBV7-2 | . | CASSPRDSPLHF | TGTGCCAGCAGCCCCAGGGATTCACCCCTCCACTTT
TRBJ2-3 | medium-sized | 15 | TRBV24-1 | . | CATSDLGTDTDTQYF | TGTGCCACCAGTGATTTAGGGACCGACACAGATACGCAGTATTTT
TRBJ2-5 | . | 11 | TRBV20-1 | . | CSVRYQETQYF | TGCAGTGTTAGGTACCAAGAGACCCAGTACTTC
TRBJ1-1 | . | 13 | TRBV6-1 | . | CASRPSMNTEAFF | TGTGCCAGCAGACCAAGTATGAACACTGAAGCTTTCTTT
TRBJ2-5 | . | 13 | TRBV20-1 | TRBD2 | CSAPSGGQETQYF | TGCAGTGCCCCTAGCGGGGGACAAGAGACCCAGTACTTC
TRBJ2-6 | . | 22 | TRBV15 | . | CATSRDRISGAAPDSGANVLTF | TGTGCCACCAGCAGAGATCGGATTTCAGGGGCCGCGCCCGATTCTGGGGCCAACGTCCTGACTTTC
TRBJ2-5 | . | 13 | TRBV29-1 | . | CSVERSGRETQYF | TGCAGCGTTGAAAGATCGGGTAGGGAGACCCAGTACTTC
TRBJ2-5 | . | 13 | TRBV20-1 | . | CSAREGLQETQYF | TGCAGTGCTAGAGAGGGCCTACAAGAGACCCAGTACTTC
TRBJ2-1 | . | 15 | TRBV24-1 | . | CATSDDGQSGGEQFF | TGTGCCACCAGTGACGACGGACAGTCGGGGGGAGAGCAGTTCTTC
TRBJ1-1 | . | 18 | TRBV7-8 | TRBD1 | CASSLVFMTGGANPEAFF | TGTGCCAGCAGCTTAGTCTTTATGACAGGGGGCGCGAATCCTGAAGCTTTCTTT
TRBJ2-1 | . | 13 | TRBV20-1 | . | CSASRDWNNEQFF | TGCAGTGCATCCCGGGACTGGAACAATGAGCAGTTCTTC
TRBJ2-7 | . | 13 | TRBV5-4 | . | CASSLAGSYEQYF | TGTGCCAGCAGCTTGGCCGGCTCCTACGAGCAGTACTTC
TRBJ1-6 | few | 15 | TRBV6-1 | . | CASSEFSHLYSPLHF | TGTGCCAGCAGTGAATTCTCACACCTTTATTCACCCCTCCACTTT